This T cell receptor beta chain was recorded in a study of blood T cell repertoires in COVID-19. Clones were read by immunoSEQ multiplex PCR, and TCRdb kept only the in-frame ones, dropping some. The sample shows about 150,000 clones, roughly 83% of them seen only once. A few counts support this clone. The V and J ends lost 2 bases and 7 bases respectively, with 13 bases between them. The germline V gene has CDR1 SGDLS and CDR2 YYNGEE. The CDR3 totals 14 residues. Specimen: peripheral blood. The chain couples TRBV9 to TRBJ2-1, with a weak D call TRBD2 (6 bases). The receptor was isolated from a woman aged 55 to 70 with COVID-19, enrolled during active disease. This CDR3 is CASSVGGSLNEQFF. CDR3 nucleotides: TGTGCCAGCAGCGTCGGGGGTAGCTTGAATGAGCAGTTCTTC.